This TCR beta chain appears in the sequencing data of a study of blood T cell repertoires in COVID-19. As for the study in general: Samples came from the United States, Italy and Spain, spanning acute and convalescent COVID-19. PBMCs, B-cell-depleted T cells, or T cells were the source of the cDNA or gDNA that made up the material.

Method: immunoSEQ multiplex PCR; TCRdb's copy keeps in-frame clones and lacks some. The table shows under 350,000 clones, with almost 85% occurring only once. The germline V gene has CDR1 MGHRA and CDR2 YSYEKL. The CDR3 has 15 residues. The ends lost 4 bases at V and 5 bases at J; junction bases unmatched: 8. This clonotype was sampled from a human donor in a cohort sampled during active COVID-19. Sequencing input: peripheral blood. The chain couples TRBV4-1 to TRBJ2-5, with 9 bases aligning to TRBD2. The CDR3 nucleotides are TGCGCCAGCAGCCGCTTAGCGGGAGCCGGCGAGACCCAGTACTTC. Protein sequence: CASSRLAGAGETQYF.